Following are 18 T cell receptor beta chains from one sample sequenced in a study of T cell clones after liver transplantation. Produced via immunoSEQ multiplex PCR; TCRdb's table is partial and in-frame only. The table lists under 90,000 clones, roughly 80% of them singletons, with about 0.64% in the top ten. Sequences were derived from CD4+ T cells from blood, sampled before liver transplant. The receptors stem from a human donor who received a liver transplant.

This chain connects TRBV7-8 to TRBJ2-7; 13 positions match TRBD2. Germline-derived CDR1 and CDR2 are SGHVS and FQNEAQ. The V gene end was trimmed by 5 bases and the J gene end by 3 bases; junction bases not matched to a gene: 1. The CDR3 runs to 14 residues. As DNA, the CDR3 is TGTGCCAGCAGCCGGACTAGCGGGAGCTACGAGCAGTACTTC. The encoded protein is CASSRTSGSYEQYF.

This chain connects TRBV6-5 to TRBJ1-2; possibly TRBD1 for D (5 bases). Germline lookup yields CDR1 MNHEY and CDR2 SVGAGI. The germline V and J ends were trimmed by 4 bases and 6 bases, with 9 bases remaining between them. This CDR3 comprises 12 residues. The CDR3 nucleotides read TGTGCCAGCAGTTTTCGGGGGAATGGCTACACCTTC. Translation gives CASSFRGNGYTF.

The chain joins TRBV1 to TRBJ2-3. TRBV1 is designated a pseudogene. This CDR3 contains 16 residues. The CDR3 region is CTSSQAGVPTADTQYF. The CDR3, as DNA: TGCACCAGCAGCCAAGCAGGAGTCCCCACGGCAGATACGCAGTATTTT.

The gene calls are TRBV28 and TRBJ1-5; TRBD1 aligns across 8 bases. Germline lookup yields CDR1 MDHEN and CDR2 SYDVKM. CDR3 length equals 15 residues. With 5 bases clipped from V and 6 bases from J, the junction kept 9 bases outside the gene matches. The chain's CDR3 is CASSLRGQVRQPQHF. The CDR3 bases are TGTGCCAGCAGTCTCCGGGGACAGGTCCGTCAGCCCCAGCATTTT.

This clone has only one observation. The DNA for the CDR3 is TGTGCCAGTAGTATAGGGCTAGCGGGAGGACGGGCGTACAATGAGCAGTTCTTC. Translation gives CASSIGLAGGRAYNEQFF. The chain employs TRBV19 and TRBJ2-1, with 11 bases identical to TRBD2. Germline V gene data show CDR1 as LNHDA and CDR2 as SQIVND (reference sequence). The CDR3 is 18 amino acids. The junction had 9 bases not matched to a gene; V was cut back by 1 base and J by 4 bases.

The chain employs TRBV7-9 and TRBJ1-1, with D possibly matching TRBD1 (6 bases). Trimming removed 1 base at V and 10 bases at J, with 7 bases between. The germline gives CDR1 SEHNR, CDR2 FQNEAQ (reference sequence). The CDR3 consists of 11 residues. The CDR3 is CASSLVQGAFF. CDR3 coding DNA: TGTGCCAGCAGCTTAGTACAGGGAGCTTTCTTT.

V gene TRBV7-6 combines with J gene TRBJ1-1; D not certain. The length of the CDR3 is 13 residues. Germline V gives CDR1 SGHVS, CDR2 FNYEAQ. Trimming pared 3 bases from V and 0 bases from J, leaving 5 bases between. The CDR3 DNA reads as TGTGCCAGCAGCTTGGAGATGAACACTGAAGCTTTCTTT. Its protein product is CASSLEMNTEAFF.

The chain recombines TRBV6-6 with TRBJ2-3, with D unclear. The V end was cut by 6 bases, the J end by 2 bases, with 6 bases between. Germline assignment: CDR1 MNHNY and CDR2 SVGAGI (reference sequence). CDR3 length: 12 residues. This CDR3 reads CASRTFTDTQYF. The DNA of the CDR3 is TGTGCCAGCAGAACTTTCACAGATACGCAGTATTTT.

This clone was observed a handful of times. J is TRBJ2-7 and V is TRBV7-8; 8 bases match TRBD2. The CDR3 totals 16 residues. CDR1 SGHVS and CDR2 FQNEAQ come from the germline V gene. V gave up 0 bases and J gave up 3 bases; unmatched junction bases: 7. In DNA, the CDR3 is TGTGCCAGCAGCTTAGCAGCGGGAGCCATAGTCTACGAGCAGTACTTC. Translated: CASSLAAGAIVYEQYF.

The V and J genes are TRBV5-4 and TRBJ2-5; 7 positions agree with TRBD1. The CDR3 consists of 14 residues. CDR1 and CDR2 (germline): SGHNT, YYREEE (reference sequence). V lost 0 bases, J lost 2 bases, and 1 base stayed unmatched. The DNA for the CDR3 is TGTGCCAGCAGCTTGGTACAGGGGCAAGAGACCCAGTACTTC. Protein sequence: CASSLVQGQETQYF.

The gene calls are TRBV9 and TRBJ2-2; 15 bases are shared with TRBD2. CDR3 size: 17 residues. The germline gives CDR1 SGDLS, CDR2 YYNGEE. The trim removed 4 bases at V and 2 bases at J, leaving 3 bases unmatched. CDR3 sequence reads: CASSQGLAGGNTGELFF. The DNA of the CDR3 is TGTGCCAGCAGCCAGGGACTAGCGGGAGGAAACACCGGGGAGCTGTTTTTT.

The chain is built from TRBV9 and TRBJ2-1, with TRBD1 matching 8 bases. Germline CDR1 is SGDLS and CDR2 is YYNGEE. CDR3 length equals 15 residues. J gave up 4 bases and V 3 bases, and 6 bases lay outside the gene matches. This CDR3 is CASSEAGGLYNEQFF. DNA for the CDR3: TGTGCCAGCAGCGAGGCAGGGGGCCTTTACAATGAGCAGTTCTTC.

This chain connects TRBV5-1 to TRBJ2-7; D is perhaps TRBD2 (5 bases). V gave up 4 bases and J gave up 6 bases, with 20 bases separating them. Germline-derived CDR1 and CDR2 are SGHRS and YFSETQ. This CDR3 has 15 amino acids. CDR3 coding DNA: TGCGCCAGCAGCCCGACCGGGGTGGGAAGGTCCGAGCAGTACTTC. As protein: CASSPTGVGRSEQYF.

The table lists this clone with a count of one. The J gene is TRBJ1-1, the V gene TRBV7-9; a possible D gene is TRBD1 (6 bases). Germline assignment: CDR1 SEHNR and CDR2 FQNEAQ (reference sequence). V was shortened by 2 bases and J by 2 bases, with 9 bases between the two germline ends. The CDR3 has 14 residues. The CDR3 DNA reads as TGTGCCAGCAGCTTATCGACAGGCAACACTGAAGCTTTCTTT. Its translation: CASSLSTGNTEAFF. The full variable domain, its missing parts supplied by reference TRBV7-9 and TRBJ1-1, is DTGVSQNPRHKITKRGQNVTFRCDPISEHNRLYWYRQTLGQGPEFLTYFQNEAQLEKSRLLSDRFSAERPKGSFSTLEIQRTEQGDSAMYLCASSLSTGNTEAFFGQGTRLTVV.

The chain joins TRBV9 to TRBJ1-3; 8 positions match TRBD1. CDR3 length: 17 amino acids. The J segment lost 1 base and the V segment lost 3 bases, leaving 9 bases of the junction unmatched. The germline CDR1 and CDR2 sequences are SGDLS and YYNGEE. The CDR3 spells CASSATGQGKSGNTIYF. The CDR3 DNA sequence: TGTGCCAGCAGCGCGACCGGACAGGGCAAGTCTGGAAACACCATATATTTT.

The rearrangement joins TRBV2 to TRBJ2-7; a possible D gene is TRBD1 (5 bases). The CDR3 consists of 13 residues. V was cut by 6 bases and J by 2 bases, with 11 bases left in between. Germline-derived CDR1 and CDR2 are SNHLY and FYNNEI. CDR3 sequence reads: CASRKDTPYEQYF. The CDR3 nucleotides read TGTGCCAGCAGAAAGGACACCCCCTACGAGCAGTACTTC.

The chain is built from TRBV5-1 and TRBJ2-3; unclear D gene. Germline CDR1 and CDR2: SGHRS and YFSETQ. This CDR3 has 14 residues. Trimming pared 5 bases from V and 7 bases from J, leaving 17 bases between. This chain's CDR3 is CASRSPGGGNTQYF. DNA for the CDR3: TGCGCCAGCAGATCCCCGGGTGGTGGCAATACGCAGTATTTT.

The chain links TRBV2 to TRBJ2-5, with 9 positions matching TRBD1. From germline, CDR1 is SNHLY and CDR2 FYNNEI. With V trimmed by 6 bases and J by 5 bases, 7 bases remained unmatched. The CDR3 is 14 residues long. The chain's CDR3 is CASSGTGSPETQYF. CDR3 DNA sequence: TGTGCCAGCAGCGGGACAGGGTCGCCGGAGACCCAGTACTTC. The full variable domain, rest sourced from reference TRBV2 and TRBJ2-5, is EPEVTQTPSHQVTQMGQEVILRCVPISNHLYFYWYRQILGQKVEFLVSFYNNEISEKSEIFDDQFSVERPDGSNFTLKIRSTKLEDSAMYFCASSGTGSPETQYFGPGTRLLVL.